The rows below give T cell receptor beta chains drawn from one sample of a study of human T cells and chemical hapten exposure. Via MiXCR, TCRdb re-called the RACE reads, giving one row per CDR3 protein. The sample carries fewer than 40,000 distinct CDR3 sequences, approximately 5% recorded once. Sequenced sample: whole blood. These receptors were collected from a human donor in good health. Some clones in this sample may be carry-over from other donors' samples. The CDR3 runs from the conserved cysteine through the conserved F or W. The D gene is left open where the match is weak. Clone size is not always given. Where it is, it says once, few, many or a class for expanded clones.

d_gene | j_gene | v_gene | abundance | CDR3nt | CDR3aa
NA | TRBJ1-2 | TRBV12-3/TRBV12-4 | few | TGTGCCAGCAGCCCGGCGGGCTCCTATGGCTACACCTTC | CASSPAGSYGYTF
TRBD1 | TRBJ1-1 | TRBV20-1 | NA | TGCAGTGCTAGAGACAAGCTGACAGGGATGAACACTGAAGCTTTCTTT | CSARDKLTGMNTEAFF
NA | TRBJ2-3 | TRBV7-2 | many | TGTGCCAGCAGCTTAATAAGGGGGGACTTACACACAGATACGCAGTATTTT | CASSLIRGDLHTDTQYF
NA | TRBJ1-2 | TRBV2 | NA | TGTGCCAGCAGTGAAGGCACCGGCGGCTATGGCTACACCTTC | CASSEGTGGYGYTF
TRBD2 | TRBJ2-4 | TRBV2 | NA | TGTGCCAGCAGCCCGGGACTAGCGGAGGGGAGAAACATTCAGTACTTC | CASSPGLAEGRNIQYF
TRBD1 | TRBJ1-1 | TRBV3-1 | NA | TGTGCCAGCAGCCCTCAAAGACAGGGTGAAGCTTTCTTT | CASSPQRQGEAFF
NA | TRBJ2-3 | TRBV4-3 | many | TGCGCCAGCAGCCCCGAGAGAAAGCGGTCGGATACGCAGTATTTT | CASSPERKRSDTQYF
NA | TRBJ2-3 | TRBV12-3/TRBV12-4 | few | TGTGCCAGCAGTTACGGACTGCACCCTAGCACAGATACGCAGTATTTT | CASSYGLHPSTDTQYF
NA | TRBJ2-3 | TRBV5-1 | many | TGCGCCAGCGCCTTGGTCCCAACCTCGGATACGCAGTATTTT | CASALVPTSDTQYF
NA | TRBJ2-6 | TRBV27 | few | TGTGCCAGCAGTCTCGGCCCTAGGGTATTGGCTGGGGCCAACGTCCTGACTTTC | CASSLGPRVLAGANVLTF
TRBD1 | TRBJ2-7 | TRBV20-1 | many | TGCAGTGCTAGAGGTGGGACAGCAACCTACGAGCAGTACTTC | CSARGGTATYEQYF